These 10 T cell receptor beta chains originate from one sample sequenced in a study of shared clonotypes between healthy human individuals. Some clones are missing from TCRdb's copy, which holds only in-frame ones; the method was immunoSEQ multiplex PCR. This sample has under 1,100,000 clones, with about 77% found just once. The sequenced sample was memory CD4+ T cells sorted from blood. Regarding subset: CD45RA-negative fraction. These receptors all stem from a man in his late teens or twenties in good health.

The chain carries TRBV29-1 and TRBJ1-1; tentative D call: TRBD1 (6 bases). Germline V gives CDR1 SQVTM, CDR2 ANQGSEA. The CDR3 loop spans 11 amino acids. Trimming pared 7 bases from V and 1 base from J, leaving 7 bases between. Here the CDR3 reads CSGGRNTEAFF. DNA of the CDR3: TGCAGCGGGGGGCGGAACACTGAAGCTTTCTTT.

The CDR3 DNA is TGTGCCAGCAGTGAGGCCCTGGGGGGGAACGAGCAGTACTTC. This translates into CASSEALGGNEQYF. The chain uses TRBV6-1 and TRBJ2-7; 7 bases map to TRBD2. Unmatched junction bases numbered 7, after V lost 3 bases and J lost 5 bases. This CDR3 spans 14 amino acids. Per the germline V gene, CDR1 is MNHNS and CDR2 is SASEGT.

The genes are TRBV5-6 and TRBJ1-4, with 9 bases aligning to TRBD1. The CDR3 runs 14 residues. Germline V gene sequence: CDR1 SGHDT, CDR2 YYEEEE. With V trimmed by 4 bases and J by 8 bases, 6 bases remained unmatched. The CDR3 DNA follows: TGTGCCAGCAGCCCCACCGACAGGGGGGAAAAACTGTTTTTT. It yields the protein CASSPTDRGEKLFF.

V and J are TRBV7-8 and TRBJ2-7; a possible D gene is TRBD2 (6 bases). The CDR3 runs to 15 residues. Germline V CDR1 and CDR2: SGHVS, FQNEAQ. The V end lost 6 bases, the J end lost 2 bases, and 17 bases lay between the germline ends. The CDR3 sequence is CASSFDGGFAYEQYF. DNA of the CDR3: TGTGCCAGCAGTTTTGATGGGGGGTTTGCCTACGAGCAGTACTTC.

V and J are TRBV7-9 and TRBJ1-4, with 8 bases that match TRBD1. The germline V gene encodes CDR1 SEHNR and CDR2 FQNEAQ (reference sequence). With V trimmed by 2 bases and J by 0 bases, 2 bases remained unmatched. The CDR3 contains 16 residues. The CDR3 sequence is CASSLQGASTNEKLFF. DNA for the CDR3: TGTGCCAGCAGCTTACAGGGGGCTTCAACTAATGAAAAACTGTTTTTT.

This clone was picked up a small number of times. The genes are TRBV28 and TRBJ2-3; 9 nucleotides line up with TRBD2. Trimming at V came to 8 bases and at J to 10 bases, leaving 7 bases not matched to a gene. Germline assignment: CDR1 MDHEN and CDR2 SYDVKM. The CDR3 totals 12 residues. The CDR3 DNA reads TGTGCCAGCGGAGTCTTAGCGGGGGCGCAGTATTTT. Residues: CASGVLAGAQYF.

The CDR3 region has the DNA TGTGCCAGCTCACAAACGGTATCGACGGGACAGGGAAACGGCTACACCTTC. It codes for CASSQTVSTGQGNGYTF. V and J are TRBV18 and TRBJ1-2; 9 nucleotides align to TRBD1. Germline V gene lookup returns CDR1 KGHSH and CDR2 LQKENI. The CDR3 totals 17 residues. V trimming: 4 bases; J trimming: 8 bases; junction bases outside the gene matches: 17. Complete variable domain (other parts from reference TRBV18 and TRBJ1-2): NAGVMQNPRHLVRRRGQEARLRCSPMKGHSHVYWYRQLPEEGLKFMVYLQKENIIDESGMPKERFSAEFPKEGPSILRIQQVVRGDSAAYFCASSQTVSTGQGNGYTFGSGTRLTVV.

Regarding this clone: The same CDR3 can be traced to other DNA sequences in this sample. CDR3 sequence reads: CASSRAQLETQYF. The CDR3 DNA reads as TGTGCCAGCTCCCGGGCTCAGTTGGAGACCCAGTACTTC. The gene calls are TRBV18 and TRBJ2-5; no clear D gene. CDR3 length: 13 residues. The V and J ends lost 6 bases and 5 bases respectively, with 13 bases between them. Germline lookup yields CDR1 KGHSH and CDR2 LQKENI.

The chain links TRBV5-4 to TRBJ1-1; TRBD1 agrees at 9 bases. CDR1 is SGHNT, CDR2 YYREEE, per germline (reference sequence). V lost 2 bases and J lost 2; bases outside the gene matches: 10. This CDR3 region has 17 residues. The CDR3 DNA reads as TGTGCCAGCAGCTTTCATGGACAGGGGAAAGGAAACACTGAAGCTTTCTTT. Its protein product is CASSFHGQGKGNTEAFF. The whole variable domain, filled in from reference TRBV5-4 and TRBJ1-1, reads ETGVTQSPTHLIKTRGQQVTLRCSSQSGHNTVSWYQQALGQGPQFIFQYYREEENGRGNFPPRFSGLQFPNYSSELNVNALELDDSALYLCASSFHGQGKGNTEAFFGQGTRLTVV.

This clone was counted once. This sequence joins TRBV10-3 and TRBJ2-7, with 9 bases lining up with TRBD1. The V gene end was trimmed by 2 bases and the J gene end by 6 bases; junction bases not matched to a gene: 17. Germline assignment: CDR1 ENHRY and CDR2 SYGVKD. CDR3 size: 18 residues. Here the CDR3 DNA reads TGTGCCATCAGTGAGGGCGGGACAGGGAACCCTAGGGGTGTCGAGCAGTACTTC. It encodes CAISEGGTGNPRGVEQYF.